This T cell receptor (beta chain) was recovered during a study of cytomegalovirus exposure and HLA in healthy donors. Study-level points and caveats: In an earlier analysis, productive rearrangement rates for most beta V segments clustered near 87% or 30%.

PCR amplification relied on 60 Vbeta primers (plus 13 Jbeta primers). The protocol was immunoSEQ multiplex PCR, while the TCRdb copy is restricted to in-frame clones and leaves out a portion. The ten top clones account for approximately 2%, within a sample of 100,000 to 150,000 clones. As regards this clone: Its antigen is not identified.

The CDR3 contains 17 residues. Germline CDR1 is LGHNA and CDR2 is YSLEER. V lost 1 base and J lost 0; bases outside the gene matches: 3. The chain carries TRBV4-3 and TRBJ2-3; 11 positions match TRBD2. The sample consisted of PBMCs. This sequence originates from a middle-aged man in good health and CMV-seronegative. For the CDR3, the DNA is TGCGCCAGCAGCCAAGGACTAGCGGGAACAAGCACAGATACGCAGTATTTT. This gives the protein CASSQGLAGTSTDTQYF.